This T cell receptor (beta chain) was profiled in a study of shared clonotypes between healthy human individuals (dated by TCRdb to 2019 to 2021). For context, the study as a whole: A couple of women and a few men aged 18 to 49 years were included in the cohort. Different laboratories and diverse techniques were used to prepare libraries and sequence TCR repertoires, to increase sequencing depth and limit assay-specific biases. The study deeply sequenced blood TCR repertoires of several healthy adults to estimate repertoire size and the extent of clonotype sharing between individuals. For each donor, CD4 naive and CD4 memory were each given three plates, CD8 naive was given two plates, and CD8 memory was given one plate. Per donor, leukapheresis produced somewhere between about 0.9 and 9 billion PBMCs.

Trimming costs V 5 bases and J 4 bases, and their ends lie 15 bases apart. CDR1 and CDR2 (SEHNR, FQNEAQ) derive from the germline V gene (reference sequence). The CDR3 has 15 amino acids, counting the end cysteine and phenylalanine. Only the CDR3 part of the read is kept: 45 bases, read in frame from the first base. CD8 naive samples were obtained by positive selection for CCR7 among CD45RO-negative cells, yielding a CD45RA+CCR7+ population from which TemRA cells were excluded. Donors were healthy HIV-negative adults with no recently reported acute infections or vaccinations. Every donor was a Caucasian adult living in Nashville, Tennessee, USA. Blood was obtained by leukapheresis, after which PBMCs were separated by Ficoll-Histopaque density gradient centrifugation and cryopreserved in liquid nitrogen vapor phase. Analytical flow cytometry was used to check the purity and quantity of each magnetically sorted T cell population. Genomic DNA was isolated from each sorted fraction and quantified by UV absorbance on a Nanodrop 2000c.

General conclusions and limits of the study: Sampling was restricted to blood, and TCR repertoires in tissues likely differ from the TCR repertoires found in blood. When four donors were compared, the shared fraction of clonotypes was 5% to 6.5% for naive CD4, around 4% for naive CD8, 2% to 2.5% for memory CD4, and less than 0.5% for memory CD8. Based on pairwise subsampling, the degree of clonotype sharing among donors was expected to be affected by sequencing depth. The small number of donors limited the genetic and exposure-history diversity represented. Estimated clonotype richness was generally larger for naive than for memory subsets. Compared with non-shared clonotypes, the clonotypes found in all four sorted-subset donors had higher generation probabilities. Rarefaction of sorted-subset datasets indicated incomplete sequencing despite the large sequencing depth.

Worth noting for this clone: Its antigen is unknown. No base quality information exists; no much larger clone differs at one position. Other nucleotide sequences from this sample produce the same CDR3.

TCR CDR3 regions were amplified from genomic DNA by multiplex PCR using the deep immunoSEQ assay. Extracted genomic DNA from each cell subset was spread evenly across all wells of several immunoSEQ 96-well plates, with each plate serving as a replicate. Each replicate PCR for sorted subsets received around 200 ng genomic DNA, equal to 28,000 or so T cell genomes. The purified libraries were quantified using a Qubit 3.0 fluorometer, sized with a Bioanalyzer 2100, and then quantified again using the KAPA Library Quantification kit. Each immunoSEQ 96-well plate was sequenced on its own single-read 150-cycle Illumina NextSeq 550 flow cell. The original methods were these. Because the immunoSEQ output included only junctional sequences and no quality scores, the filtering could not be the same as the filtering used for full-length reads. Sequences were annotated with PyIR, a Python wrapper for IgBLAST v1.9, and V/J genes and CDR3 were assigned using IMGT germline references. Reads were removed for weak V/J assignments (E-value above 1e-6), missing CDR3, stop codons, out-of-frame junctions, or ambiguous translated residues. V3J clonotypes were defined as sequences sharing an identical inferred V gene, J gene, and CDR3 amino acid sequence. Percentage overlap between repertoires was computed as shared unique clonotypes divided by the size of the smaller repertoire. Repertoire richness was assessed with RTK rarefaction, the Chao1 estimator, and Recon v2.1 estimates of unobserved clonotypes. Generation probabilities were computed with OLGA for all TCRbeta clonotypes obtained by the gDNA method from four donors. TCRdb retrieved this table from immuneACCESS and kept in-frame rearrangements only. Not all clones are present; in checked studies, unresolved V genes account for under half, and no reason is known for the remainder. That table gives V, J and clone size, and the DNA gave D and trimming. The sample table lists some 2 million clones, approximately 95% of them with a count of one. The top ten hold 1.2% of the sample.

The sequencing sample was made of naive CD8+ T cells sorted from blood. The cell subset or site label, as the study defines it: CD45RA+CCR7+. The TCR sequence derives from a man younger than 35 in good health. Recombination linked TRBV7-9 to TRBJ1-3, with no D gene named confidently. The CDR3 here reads CASSPPGSSGNTIYF. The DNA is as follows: TGTGCCAGCAGCCCTCCGGGATCGTCCGGAAACACCATATATTTT.